This T cell receptor beta chain was retrieved from a study of CD8 T cells in Susac syndrome. V dropped 4 bases and J dropped 4 bases, with 19 bases sitting between them. This CDR3 spans 17 amino acids. Germline CDR1 SGHVS, CDR2 FNYEAQ. Findings and caveats of the study: Acknowledgment was made by the study that its TCR sequencing and HLA analysis involved a relatively small number of individuals.

Of note for this clonotype: Its antigen is unidentified.

CD8+ and CD4+ blood T cells underwent TCR beta sequencing. FACS was used to enrich TEMRA cells, whereas the CD8+ and CD4+ T cells were obtained by negative isolation. RNA totalling about 0.5 to 1 ug underwent reverse transcription with random hexamers. TCR beta CDR3 was amplified by immunoSEQ covering 54 Vbeta and 13 Jbeta. Using its own MiXCR run on the immunoSEQ multiplex PCR reads, TCRdb lists one record per CDR3 protein. In the table there are 160,000 or so distinct CDR3 sequences, around 94% of which are singletons. This sequence originates from a human donor with multiple sclerosis. The V gene is TRBV7-6, the J gene TRBJ2-2, with D perhaps TRBD1 (5 bases). The specimen was CD4+ T cells from PBMCs. CDR3 coding DNA: TGTGCCAGCAGCTCAAGGGGTTGGCAGGGCGGCACCGGGGAGCTGTTTTTT. This gives the protein CASSSRGWQGGTGELFF.